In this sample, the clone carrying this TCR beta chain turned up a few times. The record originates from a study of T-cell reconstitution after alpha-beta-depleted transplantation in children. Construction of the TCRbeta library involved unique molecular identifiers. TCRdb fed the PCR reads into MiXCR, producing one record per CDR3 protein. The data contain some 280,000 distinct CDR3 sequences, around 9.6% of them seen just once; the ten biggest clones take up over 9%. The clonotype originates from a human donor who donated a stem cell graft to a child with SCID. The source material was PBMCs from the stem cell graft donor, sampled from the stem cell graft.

For the CDR3, the DNA is TGTGCCACCCCAAAGAAGGGCGCAGGGAACACCGGGGAGCTGTTTTTT. Translated: CATPKKGAGNTGELFF. The V gene is TRBV21-1, the J gene TRBJ2-2; the D call in the table, TRBD1, was not verified against the DNA. TRBV21-1 is listed as a pseudogene. The CDR3 runs to 16 residues.